The 19 T cell receptor beta chains given below trace back to one sample, sequenced in a study of T cell changes during pregnancy in multiple sclerosis. Using immunoSEQ multiplex PCR, the repertoire was profiled, and TCRdb retains in-frame clones only, with some absent. The sample records around 19,000 clones, approximately 90% being singletons. Sequencing used CD8+ T cells from peripheral blood mononuclear cells, obtained after pregnancy. Receptors originate from a female donor in good health, enrolled as a control in a pregnancy study.

V gene TRBV6-1 combines with J gene TRBJ1-2; D perhaps matches TRBD1 (6 bases). This CDR3 has 17 amino acids. The V gene lost 1 base and the J gene lost 2 bases, with 17 bases spanning the gap. CDR1 is MNHNS and CDR2 is SASEGT in the germline V gene. The CDR3 region has the DNA TGTGCCAGCAGTGAAGACATTCGGGGGGCTCTAAACTATGGCTACACCTTC. Translation gives CASSEDIRGALNYGYTF.

The rearrangement uses TRBV2 and TRBJ2-3; D is unresolved. The CDR3 spans 12 residues. Between the trimmed V and J ends, which lost 4 bases and 4 bases, there was a span of 6 bases. Germline V CDR1 and CDR2: SNHLY, FYNNEI. Here the CDR3 DNA reads TGTGCCAGCAGTGGGCTCGCAGATACGCAGTATTTT. Translation: CASSGLADTQYF.

This clone was counted once. The J gene is TRBJ2-2, the V gene TRBV19, with 9 bases aligning to TRBD2. The CDR3 is made up of 18 amino acids. V dropped 1 base and J dropped 9; count of bases not matched to a gene: 15. Germline CDR1 reads LNHDA; CDR2 reads SQIVND (reference sequence). The DNA for the CDR3 is TGTGCCAGTAGTATAGCTGATAATTGGCGGGAGGGCCGGAGGGAGCTGTTTTTT. Protein: CASSIADNWREGRRELFF.

By its share, this clone is medium-sized (0.01 to 0.1%). This rearrangement joins TRBV4-3 to TRBJ2-3, with 9 bases matching TRBD2. The CDR3 is 18 amino acids. The germline gives CDR1 LGHNA, CDR2 YSLEER. J lost 4 bases, V lost 0 bases, and 11 bases had no gene match. The CDR3 nucleotides read TGCGCCAGCAGCCAAGATATCGCGGGGGGGCTGTTAGCAGATACGCAGTATTTT. This codes for CASSQDIAGGLLADTQYF.

This chain links TRBV12-5 with TRBJ2-7; 9 bases align to TRBD1. This CDR3 has 15 amino acids. Germline-derived CDR1 and CDR2 are LGHNT and FRNRAP. V shed 1 base, J shed 4 bases, and the junction held 5 bases outside the gene matches. CDR3 sequence: CASGLETGGRYEQYF. The CDR3 DNA follows: TGTGCTAGTGGTTTGGAAACAGGGGGCCGTTACGAGCAGTACTTC.

The J gene is TRBJ1-1, the V gene TRBV20-1; D is possibly TRBD1 (5 bases). The CDR3 runs to 10 residues. Per germline, CDR1 DFQATT and CDR2 SNEGSKA (reference sequence). V was pared by 6 bases and J by 7 bases, with 9 bases between. As DNA, the CDR3 is TGCAGTGCGCGGGACGGTGAAGCTTTCTTT. This encodes CSARDGEAFF.

In DNA, the CDR3 is TGCGCCAGCAGCCCCCGGGGGACAGCGTACTACGAGCAGTACTTC. Protein: CASSPRGTAYYEQYF. The chain is built from TRBV5-1 and TRBJ2-7; D perhaps matches TRBD1 (7 bases). Germline CDR1 SGHRS, CDR2 YFSETQ. V dropped 4 bases and J dropped 3 bases, with 17 bases sitting between them. The length of the CDR3 is 15 residues.

This sequence joins TRBV9 and TRBJ1-1; 11 bases agree with TRBD1. This CDR3 has 13 residues. J was trimmed by 9 bases and V by 3 bases; bases with no gene match: 4. Per germline, CDR1 SGDLS and CDR2 YYNGEE. CDR3 in amino acids: CASSDRDRGKAFF. Written as DNA, the CDR3 is TGTGCCAGCAGCGACCGGGACAGGGGGAAAGCTTTCTTT. Together with reference TRBV9 and TRBJ1-1, the CDR3 gives the full variable domain: DSGVTQTPKHLITATGQRVTLRCSPRSGDLSVYWYQQSLDQGLQFLIQYYNGEERAKGNILERFSAQQFPDLHSELNLSSLELGDSALYFCASSDRDRGKAFFGQGTRLTVV.

J is TRBJ2-5 and V is TRBV11-2; 10 nucleotides agree with TRBD2. V shed 1 base and J 3 bases; nucleotides not matched to a gene: 8. Germline V lookup: CDR1 SGHAT, CDR2 FQNNGV. CDR3 length equals 17 residues. CDR3 residues: CASSLAGGLAGEETQYF. The CDR3 DNA is TGTGCCAGCAGCTTAGCAGGGGGGCTAGCGGGAGAAGAGACCCAGTACTTC.

CDR3 in DNA: TGTGCCAGTAGTATTGGGTGGACAGGGTCCTACGAGCAGTACTTC. It encodes CASSIGWTGSYEQYF. The chain combines TRBV19 with TRBJ2-7; 8 nucleotides agree with TRBD1. CDR3 length: 15 amino acids. Unmatched junction bases numbered 5, after V lost 3 bases and J lost 1 base. Germline V lookup: CDR1 LNHDA, CDR2 SQIVND (reference sequence). The full variable domain, with the rest looked up from reference TRBV19 and TRBJ2-7, is DGGITQSPKYLFRKEGQNVTLSCEQNLNHDAMYWYRQDPGQGLRLIYYSQIVNDFQKGDIAEGYSVSREKKESFPLTVTSAQKNPTAFYLCASSIGWTGSYEQYFGPGTRLTVT.

The chain combines TRBV9 with TRBJ2-7; D call uncertain. This CDR3 spans 15 amino acids. Trimming cost V 3 bases and J 2 bases, with 15 bases left between them. From germline, CDR1 is SGDLS and CDR2 YYNGEE. The CDR3 DNA sequence: TGTGCCAGCAGCGCATTTTGGAACAGACCCTACGAGCAGTACTTC. The encoded protein is CASSAFWNRPYEQYF.

V gene TRBV7-2 combines with J gene TRBJ2-3, with 14 positions matching TRBD2. From germline, CDR1 is SGHTA and CDR2 FQGNSA. This CDR3 contains 15 residues. The V and J ends lost 5 bases and 4 bases, in that order; junction bases with no gene match: 2. CDR3 in DNA: TGTGCCAGCAGCCAGACTAGCGGGGGGGCAGATACGCAGTATTTT. It is translated as CASSQTSGGADTQYF.

The chain combines TRBV30 with TRBJ1-2; the D is unclear. The V and J ends lost 4 bases and 8 bases respectively, with 17 bases between them. CDR1 and CDR2 (germline): GTSNPN, SVGIG (reference sequence). This CDR3 region has 13 residues. As DNA, the CDR3 is TGTGCCTGGACTTTCGGGGATGGCGGGGGCTACACCTTC. Translating it yields CAWTFGDGGGYTF.

This chain uses TRBV7-9 with TRBJ2-2; 8 nucleotides line up with TRBD1. Germline V gene data show CDR1 as SEHNR and CDR2 as FQNEAQ (reference sequence). J gave up 5 bases and V 5 bases, and 7 bases lay outside the gene matches. The CDR3 is 15 amino acids. The CDR3 is CASSPGQGLTGELFF. CDR3 nucleotides: TGTGCCAGCAGCCCTGGACAGGGATTGACCGGGGAGCTGTTTTTT.

The J gene is TRBJ1-5, the V gene TRBV19, with D perhaps matching TRBD1 (5 bases). V was cut by 5 bases and J by 7 bases, with 12 bases left in between. CDR3 length equals 13 residues. CDR1 LNHDA and CDR2 SQIVND come from the germline V gene (reference sequence). The CDR3 is CASSRGGVQPQHF. The CDR3 nucleotides read TGTGCCAGTAGTCGGGGCGGGGTCCAGCCCCAGCATTTT. The entire variable domain, with the rest obtained from reference TRBV19 and TRBJ1-5, is as follows: DGGITQSPKYLFRKEGQNVTLSCEQNLNHDAMYWYRQDPGQGLRLIYYSQIVNDFQKGDIAEGYSVSREKKESFPLTVTSAQKNPTAFYLCASSRGGVQPQHFGDGTRLSIL.

The chain uses TRBV11-2 and TRBJ2-3; 10 nucleotides line up with TRBD2. The length of the CDR3 is 17 residues. The V gene's germline CDR1 is SGHAT and CDR2 FQNNGV. Trimming took 0 bases from V and 6 from J; bases not matched to a gene: 9. As DNA, the CDR3 is TGTGCCAGCAGCTTAGATCTTCTAGCGGGAGCCGTCGATACGCAGTATTTT. Translating it yields CASSLDLLAGAVDTQYF.

J is TRBJ2-1 and V is TRBV30, with D possibly TRBD2 on 6 matching bases. The CDR3 runs to 15 residues. Trimming took 3 bases from V and 4 from J, leaving 16 bases between them. Germline V gene lookup returns CDR1 GTSNPN and CDR2 SVGIG (reference sequence). CDR3 sequence: CAWSDHAGPYNEQFF. The CDR3 bases are TGTGCCTGGAGCGACCACGCGGGACCTTACAATGAGCAGTTCTTC.

The rearrangement links TRBV4-1 to TRBJ1-2; 7 positions match TRBD1. Trimming at V came to 0 bases and at J to 4 bases, leaving 2 bases not matched to a gene. CDR1 MGHRA and CDR2 YSYEKL come from the germline V gene. This CDR3 has 14 residues. CDR3 in amino acids: CASSQEGGLYGYTF. CDR3 nucleotides: TGCGCCAGCAGCCAAGAAGGGGGCCTCTATGGCTACACCTTC.

The V call is TRBV6-4, the J call TRBJ2-3; TRBD2 matches 11 bases. The CDR3 covers 15 residues. Trimming took 6 bases from V and 6 from J; bases not matched to a gene: 8. Germline V gene lookup returns CDR1 MRHNA and CDR2 SNTAGT. The CDR3 nucleotides are TGTGCCAGCAGCGAGACTAGCGGGACGGGGGATACGCAGTATTTT. It codes for CASSETSGTGDTQYF.